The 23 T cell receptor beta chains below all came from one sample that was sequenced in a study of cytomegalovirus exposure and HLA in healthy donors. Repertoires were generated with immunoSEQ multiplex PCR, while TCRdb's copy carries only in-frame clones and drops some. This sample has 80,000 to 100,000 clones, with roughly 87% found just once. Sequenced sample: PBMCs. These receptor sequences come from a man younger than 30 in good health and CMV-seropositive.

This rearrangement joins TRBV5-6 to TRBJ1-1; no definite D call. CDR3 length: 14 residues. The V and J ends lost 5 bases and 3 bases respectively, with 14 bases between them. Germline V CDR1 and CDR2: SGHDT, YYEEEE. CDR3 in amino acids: CASRQTEVYTEAFF. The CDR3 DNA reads TGTGCCAGCAGGCAGACCGAGGTTTACACTGAAGCTTTCTTT.

Here the CDR3 DNA reads TGCGCCAGCAGCCCAGCCGGGACAGGAACATATGGCTACACCTTC. This encodes CASSPAGTGTYGYTF. The chain has TRBV4-3 and TRBJ1-2, with TRBD1 identical over 8 bases. The V and J ends lost 4 bases and 5 bases, in that order; junction bases with no gene match: 9. Germline values: CDR1 LGHNA, CDR2 YSLEER. This CDR3 spans 15 amino acids.

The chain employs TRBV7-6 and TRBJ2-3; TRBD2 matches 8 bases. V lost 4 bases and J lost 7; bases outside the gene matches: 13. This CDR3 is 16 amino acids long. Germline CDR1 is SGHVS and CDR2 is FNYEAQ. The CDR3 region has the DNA TGTGCCAGCAGCTCCCACTTGACGGGAGGGGGGAATACGCAGTATTTT. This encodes CASSSHLTGGGNTQYF.

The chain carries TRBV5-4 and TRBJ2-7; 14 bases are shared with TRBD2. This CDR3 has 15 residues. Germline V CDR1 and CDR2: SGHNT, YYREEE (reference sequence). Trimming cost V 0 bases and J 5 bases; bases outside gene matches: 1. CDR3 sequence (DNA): TGTGCCAGCAGCTTGGGACTAGCGGGAGGGGACGAGCAGTACTTC. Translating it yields CASSLGLAGGDEQYF. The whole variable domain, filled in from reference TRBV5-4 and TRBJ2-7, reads ETGVTQSPTHLIKTRGQQVTLRCSSQSGHNTVSWYQQALGQGPQFIFQYYREEENGRGNFPPRFSGLQFPNYSSELNVNALELDDSALYLCASSLGLAGGDEQYFGPGTRLTVT.

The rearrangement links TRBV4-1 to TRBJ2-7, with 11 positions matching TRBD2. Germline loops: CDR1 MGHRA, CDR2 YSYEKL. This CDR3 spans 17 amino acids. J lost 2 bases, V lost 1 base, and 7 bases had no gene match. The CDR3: CASSQGLLAGGTYEQYF. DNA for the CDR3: TGCGCCAGCAGCCAAGGACTTCTAGCGGGGGGTACCTACGAGCAGTACTTC.

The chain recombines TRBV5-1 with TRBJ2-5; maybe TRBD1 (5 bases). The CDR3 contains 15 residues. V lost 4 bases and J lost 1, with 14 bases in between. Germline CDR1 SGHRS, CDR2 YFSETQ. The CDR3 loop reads CASSRMDGAQETQYF. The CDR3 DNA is TGCGCCAGCAGCCGAATGGATGGGGCCCAAGAGACCCAGTACTTC. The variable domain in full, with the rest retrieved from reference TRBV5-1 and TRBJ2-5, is KAGVTQTPRYLIKTRGQQVTLSCSPISGHRSVSWYQQTPGQGLQFLFEYFSETQRNKGNFPGRFSGRQFSNSRSEMNVSTLELGDSALYLCASSRMDGAQETQYFGPGTRLLVL.

The CDR3, as DNA: TGTGCCAGCAGCTTATTTGCGGGACAGGGTACATACGAGCAGTACTTC. Translated, it gives CASSLFAGQGTYEQYF. This chain joins TRBV7-2 and TRBJ2-7, with TRBD1 identical over 9 bases. The CDR3 runs 16 residues. Germline lookup yields CDR1 SGHTA and CDR2 FQGNSA. V shed 2 bases, J shed 4 bases, and the junction held 9 bases outside the gene matches.

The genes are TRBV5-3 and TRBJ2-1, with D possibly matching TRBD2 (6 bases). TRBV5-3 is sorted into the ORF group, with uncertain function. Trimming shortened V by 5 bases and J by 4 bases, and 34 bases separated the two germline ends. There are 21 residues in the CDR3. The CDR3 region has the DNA TGTGCCAGAAGGTATGACATTACCGGGACTCCCGAACCACGTATATACAATGAGCAGTTCTTC. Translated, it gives CARRYDITGTPEPRIYNEQFF.

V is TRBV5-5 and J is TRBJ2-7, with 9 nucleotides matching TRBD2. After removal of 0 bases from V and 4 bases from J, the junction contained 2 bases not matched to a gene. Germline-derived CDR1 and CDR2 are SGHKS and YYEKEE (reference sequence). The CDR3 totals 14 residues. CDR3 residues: CASSLDSGSYEQYF. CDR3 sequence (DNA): TGTGCCAGCAGCTTGGATAGCGGGAGTTACGAGCAGTACTTC.

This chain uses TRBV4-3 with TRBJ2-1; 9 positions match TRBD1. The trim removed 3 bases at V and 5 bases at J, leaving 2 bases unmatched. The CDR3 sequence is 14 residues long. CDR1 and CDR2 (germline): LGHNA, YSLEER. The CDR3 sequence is CASSHRTGDNEQFF. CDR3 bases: TGCGCCAGCAGCCACCGGACAGGGGACAATGAGCAGTTCTTC.

The chain's CDR3 is CASSESEREDEQFF. The DNA for the CDR3 is TGCGCCAGCAGTGAGTCAGAAAGGGAGGATGAGCAGTTCTTC. J is TRBJ2-1 and V is TRBV10-1; D might be TRBD2 (6 bases). There are 14 residues in the CDR3. CDR1 WNHNN and CDR2 SYGVQD come from the germline V gene (reference sequence). V was clipped by 0 bases and J by 8 bases, with 11 bases between them.

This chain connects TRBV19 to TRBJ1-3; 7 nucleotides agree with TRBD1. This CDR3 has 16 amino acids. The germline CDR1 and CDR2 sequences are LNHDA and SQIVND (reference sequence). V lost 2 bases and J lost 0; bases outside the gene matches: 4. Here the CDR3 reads CASSITRTGSGNTIYF. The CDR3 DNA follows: TGTGCCAGTAGTATAACCCGGACAGGCTCTGGAAACACCATATATTTT.

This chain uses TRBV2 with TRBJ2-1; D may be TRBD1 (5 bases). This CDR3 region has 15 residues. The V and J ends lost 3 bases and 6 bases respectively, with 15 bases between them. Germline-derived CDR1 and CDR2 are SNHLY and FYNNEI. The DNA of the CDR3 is TGTGCCAGCAGTGACAGGCAGGTAGGGGCCAATGAGCAGTTCTTC. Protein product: CASSDRQVGANEQFF.

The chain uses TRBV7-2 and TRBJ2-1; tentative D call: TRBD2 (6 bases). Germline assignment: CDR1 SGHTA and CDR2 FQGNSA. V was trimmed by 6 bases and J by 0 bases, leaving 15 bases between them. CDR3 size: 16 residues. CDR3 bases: TGTGCCAGCAGTCCTACCGGGGGTATCTCCTACAATGAGCAGTTCTTC. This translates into CASSPTGGISYNEQFF. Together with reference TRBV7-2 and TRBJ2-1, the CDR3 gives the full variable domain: GAGVSQSPSNKVTEKGKDVELRCDPISGHTALYWYRQSLGQGLEFLIYFQGNSAPDKSGLPSDRFSAERTGGSVSTLTIQRTQQEDSAVYLCASSPTGGISYNEQFFGPGTRLTVL.

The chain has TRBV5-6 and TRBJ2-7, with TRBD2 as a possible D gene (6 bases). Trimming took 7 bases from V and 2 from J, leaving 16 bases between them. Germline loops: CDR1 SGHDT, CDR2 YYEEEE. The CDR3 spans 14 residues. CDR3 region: CASFSGYQPYEQYF. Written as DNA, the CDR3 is TGTGCCAGCTTCAGCGGGTACCAACCCTACGAGCAGTACTTC.

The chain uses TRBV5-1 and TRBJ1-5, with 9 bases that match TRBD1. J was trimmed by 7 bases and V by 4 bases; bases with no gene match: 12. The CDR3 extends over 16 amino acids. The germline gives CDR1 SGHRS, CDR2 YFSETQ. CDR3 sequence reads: CASSPSGQGLGQPQHF. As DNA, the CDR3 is TGCGCCAGCAGCCCCTCCGGACAGGGGCTAGGACAGCCCCAGCATTTT. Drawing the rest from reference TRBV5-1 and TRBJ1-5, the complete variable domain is KAGVTQTPRYLIKTRGQQVTLSCSPISGHRSVSWYQQTPGQGLQFLFEYFSETQRNKGNFPGRFSGRQFSNSRSEMNVSTLELGDSALYLCASSPSGQGLGQPQHFGDGTRLSIL.

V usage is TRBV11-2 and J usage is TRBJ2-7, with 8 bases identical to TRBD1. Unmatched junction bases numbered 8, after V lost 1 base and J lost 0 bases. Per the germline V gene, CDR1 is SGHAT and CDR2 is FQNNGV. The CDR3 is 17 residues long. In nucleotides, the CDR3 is TGTGCCAGCAGCTTAGGGCGCCGGGACAGGAGCTCCTACGAGCAGTACTTC. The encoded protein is CASSLGRRDRSSYEQYF.

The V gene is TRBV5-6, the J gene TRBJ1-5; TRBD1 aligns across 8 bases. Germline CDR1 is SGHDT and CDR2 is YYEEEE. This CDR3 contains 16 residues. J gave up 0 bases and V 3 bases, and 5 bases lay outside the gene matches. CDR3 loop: CASSSQGDYSNQPQHF. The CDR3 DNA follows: TGTGCCAGCAGCTCACAGGGGGACTATAGCAATCAGCCCCAGCATTTT.

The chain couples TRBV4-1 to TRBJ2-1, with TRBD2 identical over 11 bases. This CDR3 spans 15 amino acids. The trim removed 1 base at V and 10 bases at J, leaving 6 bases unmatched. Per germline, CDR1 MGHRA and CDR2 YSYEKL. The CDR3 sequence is CASSQGIAGGDEQFF. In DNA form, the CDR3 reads TGCGCCAGCAGCCAAGGGATAGCGGGAGGGGACGAGCAGTTCTTC.

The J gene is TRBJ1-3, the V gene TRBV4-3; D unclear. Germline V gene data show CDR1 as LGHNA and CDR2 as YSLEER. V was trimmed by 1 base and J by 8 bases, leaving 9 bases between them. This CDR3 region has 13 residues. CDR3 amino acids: CASSQGSKHTIYF. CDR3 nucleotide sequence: TGCGCCAGCAGCCAAGGTTCGAAGCACACCATATATTTT.

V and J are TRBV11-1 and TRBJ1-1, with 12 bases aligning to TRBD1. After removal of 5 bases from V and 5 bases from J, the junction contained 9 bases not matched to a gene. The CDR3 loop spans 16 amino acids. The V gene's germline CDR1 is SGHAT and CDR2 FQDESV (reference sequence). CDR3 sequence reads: CASSGWDRGRGTEAFF. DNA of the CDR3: TGTGCCAGCAGCGGATGGGACAGGGGGCGAGGTACTGAAGCTTTCTTT.

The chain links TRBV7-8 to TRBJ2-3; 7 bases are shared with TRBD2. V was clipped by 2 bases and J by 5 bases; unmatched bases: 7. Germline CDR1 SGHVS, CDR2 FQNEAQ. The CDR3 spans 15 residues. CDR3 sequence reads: CASSLRRLARDTQYF. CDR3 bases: TGTGCCAGCAGCTTACGACGACTAGCAAGAGATACGCAGTATTTT.

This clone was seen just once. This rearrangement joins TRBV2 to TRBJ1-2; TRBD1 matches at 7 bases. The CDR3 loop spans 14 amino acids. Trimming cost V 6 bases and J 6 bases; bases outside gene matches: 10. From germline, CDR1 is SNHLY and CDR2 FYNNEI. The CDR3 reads CASSMTGFFDGYTF. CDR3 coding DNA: TGTGCCAGCAGCATGACAGGGTTCTTCGATGGCTACACCTTC.